This entry lists 27 T cell receptor beta chains sequenced from one sample in a study of shared clonotypes between healthy human individuals. The repertoire was sequenced with immunoSEQ multiplex PCR; TCRdb's copy has only in-frame clones and lacks some. The repertoire holds 2 million or so clones, with about 94% as singletons. As defined, naive CD8 cells were CD45RO-negative and positively selected for CCR7, with terminally differentiated effector memory CD45RA+ cells excluded. Sequencing input: naive CD8+ T cells sorted from blood. These receptors originate from a man between 18 and 29 years old in good health.

This chain links TRBV13 with TRBJ2-7; 11 positions match TRBD1. The CDR3 contains 15 residues. Unmatched junction bases numbered 7, after V lost 3 bases and J lost 6 bases. The germline CDR1 and CDR2 sequences are PRHDT and FYEKMQ (reference sequence). In DNA, the CDR3 is TGTGCCAGCAGCTTGGGGACAGGGGGAGGAACCGAGCAGTACTTC. It specifies CASSLGTGGGTEQYF. Drawing the rest from reference TRBV13 and TRBJ2-7, the complete variable domain is AAGVIQSPRHLIKEKRETATLKCYPIPRHDTVYWYQQGPGQDPQFLISFYEKMQSDKGSIPDRFSAQQFSDYHSELNMSSLELGDSALYFCASSLGTGGGTEQYFGPGTRLTVT.

Regarding this clone: Other DNA sequences within the sample encode an identical CDR3. The CDR3 loop reads CASSESLGYEQYF. Written as DNA, the CDR3 is TGCGCCAGCAGTGAGTCGCTGGGTTACGAGCAGTACTTC. This chain connects TRBV10-1 to TRBJ2-7; unclear D gene. Germline CDR1 and CDR2: WNHNN and SYGVQD (reference sequence). This CDR3 is 13 amino acids long. V lost 0 bases and J 4 bases, leaving 7 bases between the germline ends.

The chain uses TRBV27 and TRBJ1-5; the match to TRBD1 covers 9 bases. V lost 4 bases and J lost 5; bases outside the gene matches: 0. The length of the CDR3 is 13 residues. CDR1 and CDR2 from the germline V gene are MNHEY and SMNVEV (reference sequence). CDR3 amino acids: CASSWTGDQPQHF. The CDR3 nucleotides read TGTGCCAGCAGTTGGACAGGGGATCAGCCCCAGCATTTT.

This chain connects TRBV27 to TRBJ2-3; 12 positions match TRBD2. Looked up from germline, CDR1 is MNHEY and CDR2 is SMNVEV (reference sequence). This CDR3 contains 16 residues. With 4 bases clipped from V and 3 bases from J, the junction kept 5 bases outside the gene matches. The CDR3 protein is CASSSSSGRATDTQYF. DNA for the CDR3: TGTGCCAGCAGTTCGTCTAGCGGGAGGGCGACAGATACGCAGTATTTT.

This clone was seen only once. Since no conserved phenylalanine or tryptophan closes the CDR3, a read error is the likely cause. The chain joins TRBV10-3 to TRBJ1-2; 7 nucleotides match TRBD1. The CDR3 spans 15 residues. CDR1 is ENHRY and CDR2 is SYGVKD in the germline V gene. After removal of 8 bases from V and 0 bases from J, the junction contained 9 bases not matched to a gene. The CDR3 region is CAIGMEDRPNYGYTL. CDR3 coding DNA: TGTGCCATCGGGATGGAGGACAGGCCTAACTATGGCTACACCCTC.

The gene calls are TRBV6-5 and TRBJ1-1; D not resolved. The CDR3 loop spans 13 amino acids. V dropped 5 bases and J dropped 0 bases, with 7 bases sitting between them. Germline V gene lookup returns CDR1 MNHEY and CDR2 SVGAGI. The CDR3 DNA reads as TGTGCCAGCAGTCCAATTATGAACACTGAAGCTTTCTTT. Protein: CASSPIMNTEAFF.

This chain joins TRBV6-1 and TRBJ2-2; 7 positions match TRBD1. Germline V gene data show CDR1 as MNHNS and CDR2 as SASEGT. The ends lost 3 bases at V and 5 bases at J; junction bases unmatched: 12. CDR3 length: 17 amino acids. CDR3 coding DNA: TGTGCCAGCAGTGATTTGGCCGGGACAGTTTTAACCGGGGAGCTGTTTTTT. Protein sequence: CASSDLAGTVLTGELFF.

The rearrangement joins TRBV7-8 to TRBJ2-7, with D uncertain. CDR1 is SGHVS and CDR2 is FQNEAQ in the germline V gene. The CDR3 totals 13 residues. Trimming removed 1 base at V and 5 bases at J, with 9 bases between. In DNA, the CDR3 is TGTGCCAGCAGCTTAGGAGTCACAAACGAGCAGTACTTC. This encodes CASSLGVTNEQYF.

About this clone: The sample contains more than one DNA sequence encoding this CDR3. J is TRBJ2-7 and V is TRBV29-1, with TRBD1 matching over 8 bases. V trimming: 4 bases; J trimming: 4 bases; junction bases outside the gene matches: 3. The CDR3 loop spans 12 amino acids. Germline CDR1 and CDR2: SQVTM and ANQGSEA. CDR3 in amino acids: CSVGTGSYEQYF. The CDR3 nucleotides are TGCAGCGTTGGGACAGGGTCGTACGAGCAGTACTTC.

This clone was counted a single time. This sample also contains other DNA sequences that code for the same CDR3. This sequence joins TRBV6-1 and TRBJ2-7; the match to TRBD2 covers 8 bases. V gave up 0 bases and J gave up 3 bases; unmatched junction bases: 1. Germline lookup yields CDR1 MNHNS and CDR2 SASEGT. The CDR3 length is 14 residues. CDR3: CASSEAAGGYEQYF. The CDR3 DNA is TGTGCCAGCAGTGAAGCTGCGGGAGGCTACGAGCAGTACTTC.

The chain employs TRBV7-9 and TRBJ2-6; D is perhaps TRBD1 (5 bases). Germline-derived CDR1 and CDR2 are SEHNR and FQNEAQ (reference sequence). The CDR3 is 15 residues long. V was trimmed by 5 bases and J by 3 bases, leaving 11 bases between them. This CDR3 is CASSIAGRGANVLTF. CDR3 nucleotides: TGTGCCAGCAGCATCGCAGGGCGTGGGGCCAACGTCCTGACTTTC.

The chain couples TRBV6-6 to TRBJ1-4, with D possibly being TRBD1 (5 bases). Germline V CDR1 and CDR2: MNHNY, SVGAGI (reference sequence). This CDR3 spans 11 amino acids. V shed 2 bases and J shed 12 bases, with 7 bases lying between them. CDR3 DNA sequence: TGTGCCAGCAGTTACGGGGGGGAACTGTTTTTT. It encodes CASSYGGELFF.

On this clone itself: A read error may be the cause here, since a much bigger clone is one base away. The rearrangement uses TRBV30 and TRBJ2-3; no reliable D call. V lost 5 bases, J lost 4 bases, and 10 bases lay in between. This CDR3 spans 12 amino acids. The germline V gene encodes CDR1 GTSNPN and CDR2 SVGIG (reference sequence). The CDR3 region has the DNA TGTGCCTGGGGCCGGAGTTCAGATACGCAGTATTTT. Its protein is CAWGRSSDTQYF.

Notes on this clone: Within the sample, other DNA sequences also encode this same CDR3. This chain connects TRBV7-9 to TRBJ2-3; D uncertain. Between the trimmed V and J ends, which lost 5 bases and 0 bases, there was a span of 12 bases. The CDR3 is 15 residues long. Germline V gene sequence: CDR1 SEHNR, CDR2 FQNEAQ (reference sequence). The CDR3: CASSPPGVSTDTQYF. CDR3 nucleotides: TGTGCCAGCAGCCCGCCTGGAGTCAGCACAGATACGCAGTATTTT.

This rearrangement joins TRBV7-9 to TRBJ2-3; D not resolved. The V gene's germline CDR1 is SEHNR and CDR2 FQNEAQ (reference sequence). V was cut by 8 bases and J by 4 bases, with 7 bases left in between. CDR3 size: 11 residues. The CDR3 is CASPFSDTQYF. The CDR3 DNA sequence: TGTGCCAGCCCGTTCTCAGATACGCAGTATTTT.

The chain recombines TRBV5-1 with TRBJ2-1; no clear D gene. The CDR3 totals 16 residues. V was clipped by 3 bases and J by 0 bases, with 13 bases between them. Germline V gene sequence: CDR1 SGHRS, CDR2 YFSETQ. This chain's CDR3 is CASSSALSGSYNEQFF. The DNA of the CDR3 is TGCGCCAGCAGCTCGGCTCTTAGTGGCTCCTACAATGAGCAGTTCTTC.

The rearrangement uses TRBV6-4 and TRBJ2-3; 9 nucleotides align to TRBD2. This CDR3 contains 14 residues. Germline V gene lookup returns CDR1 MRHNA and CDR2 SNTAGT. The junction had 9 bases not matched to a gene; V was cut back by 8 bases and J by 6 bases. CDR3 amino acids: CASSTVAGADTQYF. The CDR3 DNA reads TGTGCCAGCTCCACGGTAGCGGGGGCTGATACGCAGTATTTT.

The chain combines TRBV7-9 with TRBJ2-2; D ambiguous. Germline values: CDR1 SEHNR, CDR2 FQNEAQ (reference sequence). The CDR3 runs to 14 residues. V was trimmed by 3 bases and J by 2 bases, leaving 7 bases between them. CDR3 nucleotide sequence: TGTGCCAGCAGCTTCAGTTCCAACACCGGGGAGCTGTTTTTT. As protein: CASSFSSNTGELFF.

CDR3 DNA: TGTGCCAGTAGTACGAGTCTATCGGGACAGGGAAAATATAGCAATCAGCCCCAGCATTTT. It encodes CASSTSLSGQGKYSNQPQHF. The chain carries TRBV19 and TRBJ1-5; 9 bases match TRBD1. CDR3 length: 20 amino acids. Per germline, CDR1 LNHDA and CDR2 SQIVND (reference sequence). The V segment lost 4 bases and the J segment 0 bases; nucleotides outside the gene matches: 16.

This clone appeared once. The chain employs TRBV7-9 and TRBJ2-1; 11 bases are a match to TRBD2. Germline CDR1 and CDR2: SEHNR and FQNEAQ (reference sequence). The J segment lost 9 bases and the V segment lost 1 base, leaving 14 bases of the junction unmatched. The CDR3 covers 18 residues. CDR3 residues: CASSLEGGGLAGGGEQFF. Written as DNA, the CDR3 is TGTGCCAGCAGCTTAGAAGGAGGCGGTCTAGCGGGAGGCGGTGAGCAGTTCTTC.

This chain links TRBV4-3 with TRBJ2-2, with D possibly being TRBD1 (5 bases). Trimming cost V 0 bases and J 4 bases, with 12 bases left between them. Germline V lookup: CDR1 LGHNA, CDR2 YSLEER. The CDR3 loop spans 16 amino acids. CDR3 loop: CASSQDGPGLTGELFF. The CDR3 DNA follows: TGCGCCAGCAGCCAAGATGGTCCAGGGCTCACCGGGGAGCTGTTTTTT.

The V and J genes are TRBV30 and TRBJ1-1, with TRBD1 as a possible D gene (5 bases). The CDR3 sequence is 12 residues long. V was clipped by 5 bases and J by 10 bases, with 17 bases between them. Germline CDR1 GTSNPN, CDR2 SVGIG (reference sequence). The CDR3 protein is CAWAGRALGAFF. CDR3 in DNA: TGTGCCTGGGCGGGACGGGCTTTGGGAGCTTTCTTT.

The genes are TRBV4-1 and TRBJ2-3; 7 bases agree with TRBD2. The CDR3 loop spans 14 amino acids. Germline lookup yields CDR1 MGHRA and CDR2 YSYEKL. With 7 bases clipped from V and 2 bases from J, the junction kept 6 bases outside the gene matches. CDR3 protein: CASKAGALTDTQYF. DNA of the CDR3: TGCGCCAGCAAGGCGGGAGCTCTCACAGATACGCAGTATTTT.

The gene calls are TRBV7-6 and TRBJ2-7; weak D call: TRBD1 (5 bases). The V gene's germline CDR1 is SGHVS and CDR2 FNYEAQ. CDR3 size: 14 residues. V was clipped by 2 bases and J by 5 bases, with 13 bases between them. The CDR3 protein is CASSLNRSPNEQYF. For the CDR3, the DNA is TGTGCCAGCAGCTTAAACAGGAGTCCCAACGAGCAGTACTTC. The whole variable domain, remainder taken from reference TRBV7-6 and TRBJ2-7, is GAGVSQSPRYKVTKRGQDVALRCDPISGHVSLYWYRQALGQGPEFLTYFNYEAQQDKSGLPNDRFSAERPEGSISTLTIQRTEQRDSAMYRCASSLNRSPNEQYFGPGTRLTVT.

This rearrangement joins TRBV6-5 to TRBJ2-7; D is unresolved. With 4 bases removed from V and 3 bases from J, the gap between germline ends came to 16 bases. Looked up from germline, CDR1 is MNHEY and CDR2 is SVGAGI. The CDR3 length is 15 residues. The CDR3 is CASSSLGSNRYEQYF. The CDR3 DNA reads as TGTGCCAGCAGTTCCCTGGGGTCCAACCGCTACGAGCAGTACTTC.

The sample holds one count of this clone. The chain carries TRBV19 and TRBJ2-1; 11 nucleotides agree with TRBD1. V gave up 5 bases and J gave up 7 bases; unmatched junction bases: 4. The CDR3 is made up of 14 amino acids. From germline, CDR1 is LNHDA and CDR2 SQIVND (reference sequence). DNA for the CDR3: TGTGCCAGTAGTGCCGGGACAGGGGGGAATGAGCAGTTCTTC. Translating gives CASSAGTGGNEQFF.

As to this clone: The sample carries other DNA sequences with the same CDR3. The chain joins TRBV4-1 to TRBJ2-7, with 7 bases fitting TRBD2. After removal of 4 bases from V and 3 bases from J, the junction contained 3 bases not matched to a gene. CDR1 and CDR2 from the germline V gene are MGHRA and YSYEKL. The CDR3 covers 13 residues. The CDR3 spells CASSPGLVYEQYF. The CDR3 DNA follows: TGCGCCAGCAGCCCTGGACTAGTCTACGAGCAGTACTTC.